These 3 T cell receptor beta chains originate from one sample sequenced in a study of T cells in Graves' hyperthyroidism and ophthalmopathy. Researchers took RNA transcripts and amplified the TCR beta CDR3 regions from them. HTBI primers were employed in a first-round RT-PCR of the TCR CDR3. TCRdb processed the multiplex PCR reads anew with MiXCR; each CDR3 protein has one entry. Of around 690,000 distinct CDR3 sequences in the sample, roughly 20% were seen once. Specimen: blood. All receptors come from a man aged 25 to 40 with Graves' ophthalmopathy.

The V and J genes are TRBV4-3 and TRBJ1-4; D might be TRBD1 (5 bases). Between the trimmed V and J ends, which lost 0 bases and 8 bases, there was a span of 16 bases. Germline values: CDR1 LGHNA, CDR2 YSLEER. This CDR3 comprises 16 residues. CDR3 region: CASSQESGGSWEKLFF. The CDR3, as DNA: TGCGCCAGCAGCCAAGAATCTGGGGGGAGTTGGGAAAAACTGTTTTTT.

Ten or more counts support this clonotype. This rearrangement joins TRBV28 to TRBJ1-2; unclear D gene. Germline assignment: CDR1 MDHEN and CDR2 SYDVKM. This CDR3 region has 14 residues. Between the trimmed V and J ends, which lost 5 bases and 6 bases, there was a span of 16 bases. The CDR3 DNA follows: TGTGCCAGCAGTCCCGGGTGGGAAGAAGATGGCTACACCTTC. This encodes CASSPGWEEDGYTF.

This clonotype came up many times. This rearrangement joins TRBV28 to TRBJ1-2, with TRBD1 as a possible D gene (6 bases). Germline V gene lookup returns CDR1 MDHEN and CDR2 SYDVKM. The V and J ends lost 8 bases and 1 base respectively, with 11 bases between them. This CDR3 spans 13 amino acids. The CDR3 nucleotides are TGTGCCAGCCGGGTCAGGGGTAACTATGGCTACACCTTC. As protein: CASRVRGNYGYTF.